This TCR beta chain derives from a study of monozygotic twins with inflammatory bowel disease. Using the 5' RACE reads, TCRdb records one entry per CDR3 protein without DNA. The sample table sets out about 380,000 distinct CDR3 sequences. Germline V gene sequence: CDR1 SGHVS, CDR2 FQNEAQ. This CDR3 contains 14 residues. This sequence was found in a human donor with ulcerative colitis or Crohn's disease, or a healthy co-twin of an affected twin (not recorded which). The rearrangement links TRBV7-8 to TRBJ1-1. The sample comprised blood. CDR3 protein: CASSLARRGTEAFF.